The TCR beta chain described here comes from a study of cytomegalovirus exposure and HLA in healthy donors. Study-level points and caveats: The authors excluded some V segments, including TRBV6-2 and TRBV6-3, as indistinguishable. Another analysis was done later, and it associated 17,000 or so TCR beta sequences with HLA alleles at 0.05 false discovery rate. It was 164 TCR beta chains that were listed as cytomegalovirus-associated.

A remark on this clone: Antigen specificity is unknown.

There are 12 residues in the CDR3. Trimming stripped 6 bases from V and 1 base from J, with 6 bases between. Germline CDR1 reads MNHEY; CDR2 reads SVGAGI. Both 60 Vbeta primers and 13 Jbeta primers went into the PCR. The table came from immunoSEQ multiplex PCR; TCRdb's copy has only in-frame clones and leaves some out. The sample holds under 200,000 clones, approximately 77% seen once. The TCR originated in a female donor in good health and CMV-seronegative. The specimen was PBMCs. V is TRBV6-5 and J is TRBJ2-5; D is unclear. The CDR3 nucleotides read TGTGCCAGCAGGGGCCTCCAAGAGACCCAGTACTTC. This encodes CASRGLQETQYF.